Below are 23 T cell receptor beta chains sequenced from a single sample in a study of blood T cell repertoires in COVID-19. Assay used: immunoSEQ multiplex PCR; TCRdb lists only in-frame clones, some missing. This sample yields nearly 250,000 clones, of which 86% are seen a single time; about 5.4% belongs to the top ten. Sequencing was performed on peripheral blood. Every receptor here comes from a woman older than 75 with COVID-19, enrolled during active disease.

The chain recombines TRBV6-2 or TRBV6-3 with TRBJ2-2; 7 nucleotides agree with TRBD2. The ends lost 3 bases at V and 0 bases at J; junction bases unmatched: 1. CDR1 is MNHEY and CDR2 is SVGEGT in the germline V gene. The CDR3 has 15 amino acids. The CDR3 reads CASSYGLANTGELFF. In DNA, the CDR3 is TGTGCCAGCAGTTATGGACTAGCGAACACCGGGGAGCTGTTTTTT.

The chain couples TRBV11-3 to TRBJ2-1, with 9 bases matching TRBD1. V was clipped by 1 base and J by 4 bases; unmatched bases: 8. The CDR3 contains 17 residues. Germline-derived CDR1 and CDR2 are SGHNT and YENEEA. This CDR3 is CASSLGTGERPYNEQFF. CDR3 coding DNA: TGTGCCAGCAGCTTAGGGACAGGGGAGCGGCCTTACAATGAGCAGTTCTTC.

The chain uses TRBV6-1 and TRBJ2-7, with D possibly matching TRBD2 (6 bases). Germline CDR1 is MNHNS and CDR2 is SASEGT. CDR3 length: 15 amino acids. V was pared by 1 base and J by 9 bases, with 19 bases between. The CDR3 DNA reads TGTGCCAGCAGTGAAGGGACGGGGGTTTCAAGCGGGCAGTACGTC. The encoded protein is CASSEGTGVSSGQYV.

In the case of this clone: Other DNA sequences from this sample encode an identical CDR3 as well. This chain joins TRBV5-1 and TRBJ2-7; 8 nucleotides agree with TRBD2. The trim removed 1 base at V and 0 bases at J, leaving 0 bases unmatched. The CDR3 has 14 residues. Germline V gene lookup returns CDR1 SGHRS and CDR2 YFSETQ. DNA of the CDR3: TGCGCCAGCAGCTTGACTAGCGGCTCCTACGAGCAGTACTTC. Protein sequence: CASSLTSGSYEQYF.

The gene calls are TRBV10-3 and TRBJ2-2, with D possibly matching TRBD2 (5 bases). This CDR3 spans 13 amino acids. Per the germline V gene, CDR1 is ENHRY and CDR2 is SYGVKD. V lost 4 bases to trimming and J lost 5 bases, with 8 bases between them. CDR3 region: CAISAGMTGELFF. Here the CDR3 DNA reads TGTGCCATCAGTGCCGGGATGACCGGGGAGCTGTTTTTT.

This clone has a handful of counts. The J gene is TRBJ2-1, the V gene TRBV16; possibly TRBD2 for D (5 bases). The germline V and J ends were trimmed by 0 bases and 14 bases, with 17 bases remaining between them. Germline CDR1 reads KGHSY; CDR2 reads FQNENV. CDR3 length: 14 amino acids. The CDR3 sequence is CASSQSGEFEQKFF. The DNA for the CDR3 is TGTGCCAGCAGCCAATCGGGAGAGTTCGAGCAGAAGTTCTTC.

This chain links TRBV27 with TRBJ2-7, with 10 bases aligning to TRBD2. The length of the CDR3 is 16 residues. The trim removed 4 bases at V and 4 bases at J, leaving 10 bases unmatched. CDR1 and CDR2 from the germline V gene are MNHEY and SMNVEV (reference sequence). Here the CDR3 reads CASSSPQRGGKYEQYF. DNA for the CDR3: TGTGCCAGCAGTTCCCCTCAGCGGGGGGGCAAGTACGAGCAGTACTTC.

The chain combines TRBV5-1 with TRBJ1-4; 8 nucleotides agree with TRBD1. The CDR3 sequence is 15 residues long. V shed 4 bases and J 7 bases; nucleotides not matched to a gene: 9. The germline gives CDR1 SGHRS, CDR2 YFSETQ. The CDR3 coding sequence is TGCGCCAGCAGCAAAGACAGGGGTGGGGGTGAAAAACTGTTTTTT. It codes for CASSKDRGGGEKLFF.

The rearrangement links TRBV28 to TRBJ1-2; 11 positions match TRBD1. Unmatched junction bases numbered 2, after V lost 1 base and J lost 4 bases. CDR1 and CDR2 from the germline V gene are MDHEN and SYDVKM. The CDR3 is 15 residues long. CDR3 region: CASSLSGQGAYGYTF. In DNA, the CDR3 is TGTGCCAGCAGTTTATCCGGACAGGGGGCCTATGGCTACACCTTC.

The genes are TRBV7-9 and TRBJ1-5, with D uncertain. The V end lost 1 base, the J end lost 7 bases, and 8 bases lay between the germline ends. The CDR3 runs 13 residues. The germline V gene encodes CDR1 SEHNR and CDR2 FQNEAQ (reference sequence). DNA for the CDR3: TGTGCCAGCAGCTTAGGACCAGGCCAGCCCCAGCATTTT. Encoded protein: CASSLGPGQPQHF.

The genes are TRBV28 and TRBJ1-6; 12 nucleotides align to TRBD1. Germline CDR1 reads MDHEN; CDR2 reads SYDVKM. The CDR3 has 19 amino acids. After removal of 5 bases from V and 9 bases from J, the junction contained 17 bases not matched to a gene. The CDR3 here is CASSPEGQGARLWGSPLHF. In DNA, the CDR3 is TGTGCCAGCAGTCCCGAGGGACAGGGGGCGCGATTATGGGGTTCACCCCTCCACTTT.

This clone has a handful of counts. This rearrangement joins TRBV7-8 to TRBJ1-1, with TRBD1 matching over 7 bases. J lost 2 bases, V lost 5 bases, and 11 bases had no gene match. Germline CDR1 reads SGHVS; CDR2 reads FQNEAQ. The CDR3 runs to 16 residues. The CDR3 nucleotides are TGTGCCAGCAGCCACAAGGGGGCCTCCTTAAACACTGAAGCTTTCTTT. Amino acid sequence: CASSHKGASLNTEAFF. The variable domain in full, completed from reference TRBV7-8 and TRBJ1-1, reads GAGVSQSPRYKVAKRGQDVALRCDPISGHVSLFWYQQALGQGPEFLTYFQNEAQLDKSGLPSDRFFAERPEGSVSTLKIQRTQQEDSAVYLCASSHKGASLNTEAFFGQGTRLTVV.

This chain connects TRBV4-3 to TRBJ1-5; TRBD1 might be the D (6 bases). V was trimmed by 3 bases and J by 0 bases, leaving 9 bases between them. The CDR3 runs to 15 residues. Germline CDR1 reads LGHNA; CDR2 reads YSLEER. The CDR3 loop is CASSHDRYSNQPQHF. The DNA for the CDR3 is TGCGCCAGCAGCCATGACAGGTATAGCAATCAGCCCCAGCATTTT.

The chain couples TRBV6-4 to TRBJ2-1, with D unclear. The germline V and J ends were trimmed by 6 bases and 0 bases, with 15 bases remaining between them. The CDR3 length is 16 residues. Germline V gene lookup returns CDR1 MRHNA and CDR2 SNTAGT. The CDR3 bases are TGTGCCAGCAGGCCCACGTCGGTAAGCTCCTACAATGAGCAGTTCTTC. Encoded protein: CASRPTSVSSYNEQFF.

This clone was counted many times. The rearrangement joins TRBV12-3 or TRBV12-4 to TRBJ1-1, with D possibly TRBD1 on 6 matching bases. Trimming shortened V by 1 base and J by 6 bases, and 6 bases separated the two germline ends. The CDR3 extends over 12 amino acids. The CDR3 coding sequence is TGTGCCAGCAGTTTAGGACAGGCTGAAGCTTTCTTT. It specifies CASSLGQAEAFF.

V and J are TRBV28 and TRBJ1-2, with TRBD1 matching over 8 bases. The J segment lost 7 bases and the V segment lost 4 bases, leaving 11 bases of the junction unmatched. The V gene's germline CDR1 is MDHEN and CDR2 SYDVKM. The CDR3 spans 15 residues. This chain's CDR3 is CASSSIDRGSFGYTF. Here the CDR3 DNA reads TGTGCCAGCAGTTCCATAGACAGGGGTTCGTTTGGCTACACCTTC.

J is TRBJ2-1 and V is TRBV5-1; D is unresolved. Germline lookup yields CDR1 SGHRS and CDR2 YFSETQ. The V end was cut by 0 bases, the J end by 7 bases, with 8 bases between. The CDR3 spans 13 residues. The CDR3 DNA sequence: TGCGCCAGCAGCTTGGCCCCTAGGAATGAGCAGTTCTTC. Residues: CASSLAPRNEQFF.

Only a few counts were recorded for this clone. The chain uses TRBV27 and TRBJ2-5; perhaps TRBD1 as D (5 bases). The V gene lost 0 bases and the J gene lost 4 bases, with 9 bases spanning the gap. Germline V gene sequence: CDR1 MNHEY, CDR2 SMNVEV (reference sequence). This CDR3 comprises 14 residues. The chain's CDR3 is CASSLSHGAETQYF. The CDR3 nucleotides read TGTGCCAGCAGTTTATCGCATGGGGCAGAGACCCAGTACTTC.

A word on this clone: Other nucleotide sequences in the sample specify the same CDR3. The CDR3 is CASSPGGTNEKLFF. The DNA for the CDR3 is TGCGCCAGCAGCCCAGGGGGAACTAATGAAAAACTGTTTTTT. The chain combines TRBV5-1 with TRBJ1-4; 7 nucleotides line up with TRBD1. V shed 4 bases, J shed 1 base, and the junction held 1 base outside the gene matches. Germline V lookup: CDR1 SGHRS, CDR2 YFSETQ. This CDR3 is 14 amino acids long.

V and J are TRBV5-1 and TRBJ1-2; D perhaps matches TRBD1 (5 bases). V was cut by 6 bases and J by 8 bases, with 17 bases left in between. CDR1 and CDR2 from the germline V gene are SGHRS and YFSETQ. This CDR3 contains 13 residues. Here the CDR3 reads CASKVGGSEGYTF. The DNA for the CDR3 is TGCGCCAGCAAGGTTGGGGGGTCAGAGGGCTACACCTTC.

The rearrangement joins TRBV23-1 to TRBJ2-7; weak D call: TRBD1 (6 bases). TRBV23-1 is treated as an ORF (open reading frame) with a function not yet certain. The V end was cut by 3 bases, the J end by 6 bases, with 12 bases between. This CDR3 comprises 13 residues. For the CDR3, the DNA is TGCGCCAGCAGTCATCCCGACAGGAGCGAGCAGTACTTC. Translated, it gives CASSHPDRSEQYF.

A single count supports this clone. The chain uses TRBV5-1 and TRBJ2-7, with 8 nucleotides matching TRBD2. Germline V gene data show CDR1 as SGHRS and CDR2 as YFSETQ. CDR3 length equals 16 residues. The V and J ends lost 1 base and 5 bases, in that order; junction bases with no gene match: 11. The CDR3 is CASSLYASSGLNEQYF. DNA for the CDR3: TGCGCCAGCAGCTTGTATGCGTCTAGCGGGCTGAACGAGCAGTACTTC.

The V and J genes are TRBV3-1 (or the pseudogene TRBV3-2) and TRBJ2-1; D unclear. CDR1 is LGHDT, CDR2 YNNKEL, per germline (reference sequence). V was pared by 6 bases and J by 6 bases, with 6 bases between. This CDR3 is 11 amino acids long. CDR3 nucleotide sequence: TGTGCCAGCAGGCGACTCAATGAGCAGTTCTTC. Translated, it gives CASRRLNEQFF.